The TCR beta chain under discussion was sequenced for a study of blood T cells in healthy people across ages. Study-level points and caveats: There were more naive CD4+ cells and higher diversity in long-lived donors than in aged donors.

Together with a sample-barcoded 5' primer, a J-beta primer mix was included in a second PCR lasting roughly 6 to 12 cycles. Researchers report that a template-switch adaptor with 12 random nucleotides tagged each cDNA molecule. MiXCR was run by TCRdb on the 5' RACE reads, yielding one entry per CDR3 protein. The sample lists 1.5 million to 2 million distinct CDR3 sequences; about 30% were seen once. Per sample, at least 5.5 micrograms of total RNA were extracted. This clonotype has only one observation. The antigen remains undetermined. Germline and junction disagree at one end, which may indicate a read error. CDR3 length: 15 residues. Germline V CDR1 and CDR2: SNHLY, FYNNEI.

The sequenced material came from blood. V usage is TRBV2 and J usage is TRBJ2-2; D may correspond to TRBD1 or TRBD2 (6 bases each). The receptor comes from a woman between 25 and 40 years old in good health. DNA of the CDR3: TGTGCCAGCAAGGGGGACGAGGCGAACACCGGGGGGCTGTTTTTT. Its protein is CASKGDEANTGGLFF.